This T cell receptor beta chain was sequenced for a study of shared T cell receptors in the human thymus. Generated by immunoSEQ multiplex PCR, the TCRdb table keeps only in-frame clones and is missing some. Of 700,000 or so clones listed, approximately 85% are singletons. In addition, the sample was reused for a study of human thymus T cells. That study reports: Infants served as donors; they were healthy and Finnish and were having corrective surgery for congenital heart defects. In corrective heart surgery, resections were taken, and these provided the thymus tissue. Within thymic and blood repertoires, V and J gene usage appeared to be biased. Related research found strongly overlapping thymic repertoires in unrelated individuals.

Sequenced: thymocytes. This receptor was obtained from a girl younger than two with a congenital heart defect.

Here the CDR3 reads CASSDRGTPGRRNSPLHF. CDR3 nucleotides: TGTGCCAGCAGTGACAGGGGAACACCGGGACGGCGGAATTCACCCCTCCACTTT. V usage is TRBV6-1 and J usage is TRBJ1-6, with TRBD1 as a possible D gene (6 bases). This CDR3 comprises 18 residues. Deletions cut 3 bases from V and 7 bases from J, with 22 bases between. Germline values: CDR1 MNHNS, CDR2 SASEGT.